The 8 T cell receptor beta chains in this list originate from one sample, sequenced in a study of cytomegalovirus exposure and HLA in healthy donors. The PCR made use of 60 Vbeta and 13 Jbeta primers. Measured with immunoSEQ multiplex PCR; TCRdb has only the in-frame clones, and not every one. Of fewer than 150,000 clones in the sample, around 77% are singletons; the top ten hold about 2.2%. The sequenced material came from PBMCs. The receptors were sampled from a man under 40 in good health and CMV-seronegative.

The DNA of the CDR3 is TGTGCCAGCAGCTTAGCGCCAGGGGCTGGAAACACCATATATTTT. This sequence encodes CASSLAPGAGNTIYF. The genes are TRBV7-9 and TRBJ1-3, with D maybe TRBD1 (6 bases). This CDR3 region has 15 residues. Germline V gene data show CDR1 as SEHNR and CDR2 as FQNEAQ (reference sequence). V was trimmed by 0 bases and J by 2 bases, leaving 8 bases between them. Using reference TRBV7-9 and TRBJ1-3 for the parts outside the CDR3, the full variable domain is DTGVSQNPRHKITKRGQNVTFRCDPISEHNRLYWYRQTLGQGPEFLTYFQNEAQLEKSRLLSDRFSAERPKGSFSTLEIQRTEQGDSAMYLCASSLAPGAGNTIYFGEGSWLTVV.

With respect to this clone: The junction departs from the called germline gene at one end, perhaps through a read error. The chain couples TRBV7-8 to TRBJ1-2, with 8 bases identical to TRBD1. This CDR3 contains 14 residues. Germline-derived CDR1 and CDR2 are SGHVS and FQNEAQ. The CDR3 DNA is TGTGCCAGCAGCGCAGGGACAGGAAACTATGGCTACCCCTTC. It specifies CASSAGTGNYGYPF.

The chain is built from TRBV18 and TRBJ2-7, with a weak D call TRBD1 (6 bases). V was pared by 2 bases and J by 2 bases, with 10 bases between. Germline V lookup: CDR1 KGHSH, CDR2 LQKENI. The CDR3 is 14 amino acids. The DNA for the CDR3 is TGTGCCAGCTCACCAAACAGGGCCACCTACGAGCAGTACTTC. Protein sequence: CASSPNRATYEQYF.

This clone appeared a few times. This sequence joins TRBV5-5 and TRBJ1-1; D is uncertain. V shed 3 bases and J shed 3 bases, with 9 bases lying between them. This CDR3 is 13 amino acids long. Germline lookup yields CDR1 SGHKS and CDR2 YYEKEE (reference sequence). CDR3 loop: CASSSQVDTEAFF. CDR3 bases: TGTGCCAGCAGCTCCCAGGTAGACACTGAAGCTTTCTTT.

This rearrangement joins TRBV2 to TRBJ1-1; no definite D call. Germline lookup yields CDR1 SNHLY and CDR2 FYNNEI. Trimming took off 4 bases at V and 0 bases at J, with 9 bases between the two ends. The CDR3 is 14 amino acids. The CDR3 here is CASSVSGVNTEAFF. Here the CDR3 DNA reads TGTGCCAGCAGTGTGAGCGGAGTGAACACTGAAGCTTTCTTT.

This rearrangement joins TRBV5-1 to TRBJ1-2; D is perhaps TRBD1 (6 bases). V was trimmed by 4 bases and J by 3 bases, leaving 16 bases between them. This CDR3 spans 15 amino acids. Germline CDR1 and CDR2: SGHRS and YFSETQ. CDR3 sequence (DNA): TGCGCCAGCAGCCCCGACGAGGGGGGGTACTATGGCTACACCTTC. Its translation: CASSPDEGGYYGYTF.

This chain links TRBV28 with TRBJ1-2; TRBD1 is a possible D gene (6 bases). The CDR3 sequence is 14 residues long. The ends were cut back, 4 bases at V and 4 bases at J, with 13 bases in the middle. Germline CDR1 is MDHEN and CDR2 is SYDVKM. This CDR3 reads CASSSHRAIYGYTF. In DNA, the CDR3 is TGTGCCAGCAGTTCTCACAGGGCGATCTATGGCTACACCTTC.

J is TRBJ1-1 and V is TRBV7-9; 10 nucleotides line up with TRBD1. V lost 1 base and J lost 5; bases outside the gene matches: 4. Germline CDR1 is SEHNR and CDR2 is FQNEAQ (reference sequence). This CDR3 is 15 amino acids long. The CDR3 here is CASSLGQGALTEAFF. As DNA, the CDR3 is TGTGCCAGCAGCTTAGGACAGGGGGCATTAACTGAAGCTTTCTTT.